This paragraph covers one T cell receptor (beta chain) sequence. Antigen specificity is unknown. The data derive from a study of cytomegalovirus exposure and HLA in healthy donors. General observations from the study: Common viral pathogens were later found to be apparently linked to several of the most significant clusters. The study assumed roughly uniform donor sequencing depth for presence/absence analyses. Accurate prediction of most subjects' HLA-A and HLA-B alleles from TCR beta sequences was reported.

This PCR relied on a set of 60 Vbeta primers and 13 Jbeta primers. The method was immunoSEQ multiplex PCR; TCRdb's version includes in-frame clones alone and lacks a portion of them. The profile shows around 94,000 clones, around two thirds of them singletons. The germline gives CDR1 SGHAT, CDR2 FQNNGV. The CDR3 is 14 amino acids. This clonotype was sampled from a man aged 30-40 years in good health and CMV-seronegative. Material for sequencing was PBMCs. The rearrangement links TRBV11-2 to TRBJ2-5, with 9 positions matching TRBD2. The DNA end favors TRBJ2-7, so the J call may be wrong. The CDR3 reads CASSLLAGAGEQYF. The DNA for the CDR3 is TGTGCCAGCAGCTTATTAGCGGGAGCGGGCGAGCAGTACTTC.